The 16 T cell receptor beta chains below come from one sample, sequenced in a study of CD8+ T cells in alopecia areata. cDNA serving as the sequencing template came from extracted, reverse transcribed RNA. TCRdb's table, derived via immunoSEQ multiplex PCR, lists solely in-frame clones and lacks some. The table shows 150,000 to 200,000 clones, with just under 60% occurring only once. The specimen comprised CD4+ T cells sorted from blood, sampled at week 0. These receptors all stem from a human donor with alopecia areata.

The V gene is TRBV29-1, the J gene TRBJ1-5; D is possibly TRBD1 (5 bases). There are 13 residues in the CDR3. V shed 3 bases and J shed 3 bases, with 9 bases lying between them. From germline, CDR1 is SQVTM and CDR2 ANQGSEA. The CDR3 region is CSVERGPNQPQHF. The CDR3 DNA reads as TGCAGCGTTGAGAGGGGTCCCAATCAGCCCCAGCATTTT.

This clone was observed a single time. This sequence joins TRBV30 and TRBJ1-1; possibly TRBD1 for D (5 bases). V lost 1 base to trimming and J lost 6 bases, with 9 bases between them. Per the germline V gene, CDR1 is GTSNPN and CDR2 is SVGIG (reference sequence). This CDR3 comprises 12 residues. In DNA, the CDR3 is TGTGCCTGGAGTGGTTGGGGCCCTGAAGCTTTCTTT. This encodes CAWSGWGPEAFF.

The V gene is TRBV7-9, the J gene TRBJ1-3; D is ambiguous. The CDR3 runs 15 residues. The germline V gene has CDR1 SEHNR and CDR2 FQNEAQ (reference sequence). V was pared by 5 bases and J by 0 bases, with 11 bases between. CDR3 residues: CASSKDGNSGNTIYF. DNA of the CDR3: TGTGCCAGCAGCAAAGACGGCAACTCTGGAAACACCATATATTTT.

The chain has TRBV2 and TRBJ1-1; D call uncertain. The CDR3 is 14 amino acids. The V gene's germline CDR1 is SNHLY and CDR2 FYNNEI. V lost 4 bases to trimming and J lost 1 base, with 10 bases between them. The CDR3 DNA follows: TGTGCCAGCAGTGTCACTGGTGGGAACACTGAAGCTTTCTTT. This gives the protein CASSVTGGNTEAFF.

This clone was recorded a few times. The CDR3 protein is CASTDSRGANVLTF. CDR3 bases: TGTGCCAGCACCGACAGTCGTGGGGCCAACGTCCTGACTTTC. The chain employs TRBV6-6 and TRBJ2-6, with D possibly being TRBD1 (5 bases). V lost 7 bases and J lost 3, with 10 bases in between. Germline-derived CDR1 and CDR2 are MNHNY and SVGAGI (reference sequence). The CDR3 is made up of 14 amino acids.

The sample holds a few counts of this clone. The rearrangement uses TRBV5-1 and TRBJ2-5, with 10 bases lining up with TRBD2. CDR1 and CDR2 (germline): SGHRS, YFSETQ. The CDR3 length is 16 residues. V gave up 4 bases and J gave up 4 bases; unmatched junction bases: 10. The DNA for the CDR3 is TGCGCCAGCAGCCCTGGGACTAGCGAAGGAGTAGAGACCCAGTACTTC. The encoded protein is CASSPGTSEGVETQYF.

As to this clone: This sample includes further DNA sequences coding for the same CDR3. The V and J genes are TRBV5-1 and TRBJ2-7; the match to TRBD1 covers 8 bases. V trimming: 5 bases; J trimming: 5 bases; junction bases outside the gene matches: 6. There are 13 residues in the CDR3. Germline values: CDR1 SGHRS, CDR2 YFSETQ. In nucleotides, the CDR3 is TGCGCCAGCAGTCTAGACAGGGGCAACGAGCAGTACTTC. It codes for CASSLDRGNEQYF.

The chain couples TRBV5-1 to TRBJ2-5; perhaps TRBD1 as D (5 bases). CDR3 length equals 13 residues. Germline CDR1 reads SGHRS; CDR2 reads YFSETQ. V dropped 0 bases and J dropped 4 bases, with 7 bases sitting between them. CDR3 DNA: TGCGCCAGCAGCTTGGGCCAGGGAGAGACCCAGTACTTC. Residues: CASSLGQGETQYF.

The genes are TRBV7-9 and TRBJ1-6, with no clear D. Germline V gives CDR1 SEHNR, CDR2 FQNEAQ (reference sequence). Trimming pared 1 base from V and 5 bases from J, leaving 9 bases between. The CDR3 has 15 amino acids. The CDR3 coding sequence is TGTGCCAGCAGCTTAGTATCCGGGAATAATTCACCCCTCCACTTT. It yields the protein CASSLVSGNNSPLHF.

This chain connects TRBV27 to TRBJ1-1; no clear D. This CDR3 has 14 amino acids. Germline lookup yields CDR1 MNHEY and CDR2 SMNVEV (reference sequence). The germline V and J ends were trimmed by 5 bases and 0 bases, with 10 bases remaining between them. CDR3 region: CASSPRSLNTEAFF. In nucleotides, the CDR3 is TGTGCCAGCAGTCCTAGAAGCCTGAACACTGAAGCTTTCTTT.

This clone was counted a few times. This chain joins TRBV29-1 and TRBJ2-5; the D gene is possibly TRBD2 (5 bases). The V end was cut by 4 bases, the J end by 1 base, with 16 bases between. The V gene's germline CDR1 is SQVTM and CDR2 ANQGSEA. CDR3 length: 15 residues. In DNA, the CDR3 is TGCAGCGTTGTAGGATTTGGGAGCACCCAAGAGACCCAGTACTTC. It specifies CSVVGFGSTQETQYF.

This chain connects TRBV5-1 to TRBJ2-2; possibly TRBD1 or TRBD2 for D (5 bases each). Germline CDR1 and CDR2: SGHRS and YFSETQ. The CDR3 is 15 residues long. V lost 5 bases and J 0 bases, leaving 11 bases between the germline ends. CDR3 loop: CASSIGTANTGELFF. CDR3 coding DNA: TGCGCCAGCAGTATTGGGACGGCGAACACCGGGGAGCTGTTTTTT.

The chain couples TRBV5-5 to TRBJ2-3; D is uncertain. With 6 bases removed from V and 0 bases from J, the gap between germline ends came to 11 bases. This CDR3 is built from 14 residues. Germline V gene sequence: CDR1 SGHKS, CDR2 YYEKEE (reference sequence). In DNA, the CDR3 is TGTGCCAGCACCCCGGACGTTAGCACAGATACGCAGTATTTT. Translating gives CASTPDVSTDTQYF.

This chain connects TRBV11-2 to TRBJ2-3, with a weak D call TRBD1 (5 bases). From germline, CDR1 is SGHAT and CDR2 FQNNGV. Trimming removed 5 bases at V and 4 bases at J, with 16 bases between. The CDR3 is 15 residues long. CDR3 DNA: TGTGCCAGCAGCCCGCCCTATCAAGGGGCAGATACGCAGTATTTT. This gives the protein CASSPPYQGADTQYF.

This clone was seen a few times. This chain links TRBV10-3 with TRBJ2-7; D is possibly TRBD1 or TRBD2 (5 bases each). The CDR3 has 12 amino acids. Per germline, CDR1 ENHRY and CDR2 SYGVKD. Deletions cut 9 bases from V and 6 bases from J, with 15 bases between. The CDR3 sequence: CAIRDQGPEQYF. The CDR3 coding sequence is TGTGCCATACGGGACCAAGGGCCCGAGCAGTACTTC.

The chain employs TRBV27 and TRBJ2-7, with D uncertain. The germline V gene has CDR1 MNHEY and CDR2 SMNVEV (reference sequence). Trimming removed 0 bases from V and 7 bases from J, with 10 bases in between. There are 13 residues in the CDR3. The CDR3 is CASSLSAVGEQYF. CDR3 DNA: TGTGCCAGCAGTTTATCGGCAGTCGGTGAGCAGTACTTC.